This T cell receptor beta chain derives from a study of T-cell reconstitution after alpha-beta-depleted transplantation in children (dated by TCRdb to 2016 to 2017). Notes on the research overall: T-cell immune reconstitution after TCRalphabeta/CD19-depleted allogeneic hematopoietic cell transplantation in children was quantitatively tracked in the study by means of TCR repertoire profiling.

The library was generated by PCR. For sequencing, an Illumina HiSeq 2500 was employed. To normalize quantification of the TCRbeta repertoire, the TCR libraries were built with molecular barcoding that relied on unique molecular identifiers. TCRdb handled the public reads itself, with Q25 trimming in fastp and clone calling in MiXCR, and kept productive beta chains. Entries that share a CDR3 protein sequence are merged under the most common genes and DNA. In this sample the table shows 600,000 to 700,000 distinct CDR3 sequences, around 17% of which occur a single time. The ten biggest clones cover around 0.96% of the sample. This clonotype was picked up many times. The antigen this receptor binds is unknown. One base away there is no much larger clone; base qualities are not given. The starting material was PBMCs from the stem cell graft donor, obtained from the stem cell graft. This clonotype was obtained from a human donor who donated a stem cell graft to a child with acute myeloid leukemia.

Here is the DNA: TGCAGTGCTAGAGATCGCGTAACAGGAGAAATTCCCACTGAAGCTTTCTTT. This sequence encodes CSARDRVTGEIPTEAFF. The rearranged chain carries TRBV20-1 and TRBJ1-1; the D region possibly corresponds to TRBD1 (5 bases align). Per the germline V gene (reference sequence), DFQATT is the CDR1 and SNEGSKA is the CDR2. The CDR3 measures 17 amino acids from cysteine to phenylalanine. Left in the record is the CDR3 DNA by itself, 51 bases read in frame from the first base. Trimming takes 0 bases from V and 4 bases from J, and the germline ends sit 21 bases apart.